A single sample is the source of the 6 T cell receptor beta chains below, sequenced in a study of T-cell reconstitution after alpha-beta-depleted transplantation in children (dated by TCRdb to 2016 to 2018). The library was prepared using PCR. Sequencing was carried out with an Illumina HiSeq 2500. Molecular barcoding was employed in the preparation of TCR libraries, with unique molecular identifiers being used to normalize TCRbeta repertoire quantification. The raw public reads went through TCRdb reprocessing: fastp at Q25, MiXCR clone calling, in-frame beta chains kept. Rows merge per CDR3 protein into single entries with the most common DNA and genes. This sample has 600,000 or so distinct CDR3 sequences in its table, and approximately 22% of those were observed once. Roughly 13% of the sample goes to the ten largest clones. Read against the paper, the sample's treatment or condition label means: allogeneic hematopoietic cell transplantation with graft depleted of TCRalphabeta T cells and CD19 B cells.

The starting material was PBMCs, mostly from graft donor cells, obtained 360 days after TCRalphabeta/CD19-depleted stem cell transplant. These receptors all stem from a boy in the first two years of life who had a stem cell transplant for acute myeloid leukemia, so the T cells may come from the graft donor.

This clonotype was recorded a few times. V is TRBV25-1 and J is TRBJ1-1; D remains ambiguous. The germline V and J ends were trimmed by 1 base and 2 bases, with 5 bases remaining between them. The CDR3 covers 13 residues. CDR1 is MGHDK, CDR2 SYGVNS, per germline. The CDR3 region has the DNA TGTGCCAGCAGTGAATTAGGTAACACTGAAGCTTTCTTT. Encoded protein: CASSELGNTEAFF.

This sequence joins TRBV10-3 and TRBJ1-6; D uncertain. V was cut by 2 bases and J by 7 bases, with 15 bases left in between. CDR3 length: 16 residues. Germline assignment: CDR1 ENHRY and CDR2 SYGVKD. CDR3 sequence reads: CAISEGQQNVNSPLHF. CDR3 DNA sequence: TGTGCCATCAGTGAGGGTCAACAGAATGTGAATTCACCCCTCCACTTT.

This clonotype was observed many times. The chain combines TRBV20-1 with TRBJ2-5, with D hard to call. This CDR3 region has 14 residues. Germline V gives CDR1 DFQATT, CDR2 SNEGSKA (reference sequence). The V and J ends lost 1 base and 5 bases respectively, with 14 bases between them. The chain's CDR3 is CSARVRSPRETQYF. In DNA, the CDR3 is TGCAGTGCTAGAGTGCGTTCACCCAGGGAGACCCAGTACTTC.

At least ten counts were recorded for this clonotype. The chain recombines TRBV24-1 with TRBJ2-1; tentatively, D is TRBD1 (5 bases). Deletions cut 1 base from V and 2 bases from J, with 11 bases between. The CDR3 totals 16 residues. Germline CDR1 reads KGHDR; CDR2 reads SFDVKD. The CDR3, as DNA: TGTGCCACCAGTGATTTAGGGGCGTCTCCCTACAATGAGCAGTTCTTC. Amino acid sequence: CATSDLGASPYNEQFF.

J is TRBJ2-3 and V is TRBV27; D is ambiguous. Trimming pared 7 bases from V and 3 bases from J, leaving 5 bases between. The CDR3 extends over 11 amino acids. Germline-derived CDR1 and CDR2 are MNHEY and SMNVEV (reference sequence). CDR3 region: CASMWTDTQYF. The CDR3 nucleotides are TGTGCCAGCATGTGGACAGATACGCAGTATTTT.

The chain joins TRBV28 to TRBJ1-2; possibly TRBD1 for D (6 bases). There are 14 residues in the CDR3. The V end lost 7 bases, the J end lost 5 bases, and 17 bases lay between the germline ends. Germline CDR1 MDHEN, CDR2 SYDVKM. This CDR3 is CASTSADRRYGYTF. DNA for the CDR3: TGTGCCAGCACATCGGCAGACAGGCGATATGGCTACACCTTC.